This TCR beta chain was found in a study of patients and donors after allogeneic stem cell transplantation. This clonotype was recorded at least ten times. TCRdb recomputed calls from the RT-PCR reads with MiXCR, one row per CDR3 protein. The table lists 87,000 or so distinct CDR3 sequences, just under 5% of them singletons. The sequencing input was blood, either unsorted or a sorted T cell fraction (not recorded which). The TCR comes from a human donor who was either an allogeneic HSCT recipient or a stem cell or donor lymphocyte infusion donor (not recorded which). It is not recorded whose cells these are; they may come from a transplant donor.

CDR3 sequence: CASTQGRGLNQPQHF. The CDR3 coding sequence is TGTGCCAGTACACAAGGGAGAGGATTGAATCAGCCCCAGCATTTT. This chain connects TRBV19 to TRBJ1-5; D remains ambiguous. CDR3 length: 15 amino acids. V was cut by 7 bases and J by 4 bases, with 17 bases left in between. CDR1 and CDR2 from the germline V gene are LNHDA and SQIVND (reference sequence).